The clone carrying this T cell receptor beta chain was observed a few times. Antigen unknown. This record belongs to a study of vaccination effects on CD4 cells after COVID-19. Antigen-specific CD4+ T cells were first expanded with viral peptide pools by the ViraFEST assay and only then sequenced. The culture ran for 9 to 11 days, and then CD4+ T cells were isolated. Two-dose vaccination with either BNT162b2 or mRNA-1273 was given to the participants. Researchers reported culturing a few million PBMC in each well, adding 8 to 10 IU/ml IL-2 and roughly 10 ug/ml peptides. Trimming left V 0 bases short and J 1 base short, with 12 bases between. In germline, CDR1 is SGHDN, CDR2 FVKESK. This CDR3 spans 16 amino acids. Using immunoSEQ multiplex PCR, the repertoire was profiled, and TCRdb retains in-frame clones only, with some absent. The sample carries 25,000 to 35,000 clones, over 70% recorded once.

The rearrangement joins TRBV14 to TRBJ1-1; no clear D. Sequenced here: CD4+ T cells from PBMCs cultured with HCoV-229E spike peptides, sampled after COVID-19 vaccination. The TCR comes from a human donor who received a COVID-19 vaccine. Here the CDR3 reads CASSQDFGTWNTEAFF. The DNA for the CDR3 is TGTGCCAGCAGCCAAGATTTCGGAACCTGGAACACTGAAGCTTTCTTT.